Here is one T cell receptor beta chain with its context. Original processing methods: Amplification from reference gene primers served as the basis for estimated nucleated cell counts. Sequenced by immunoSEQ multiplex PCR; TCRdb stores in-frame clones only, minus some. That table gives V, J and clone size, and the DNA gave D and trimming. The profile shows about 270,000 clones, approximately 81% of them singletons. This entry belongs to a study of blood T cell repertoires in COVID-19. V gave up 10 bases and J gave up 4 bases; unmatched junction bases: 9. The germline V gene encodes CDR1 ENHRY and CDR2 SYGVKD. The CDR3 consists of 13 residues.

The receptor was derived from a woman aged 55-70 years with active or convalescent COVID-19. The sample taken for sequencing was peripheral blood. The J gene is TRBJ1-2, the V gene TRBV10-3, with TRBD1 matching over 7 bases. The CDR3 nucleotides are TGTGCCACCGGGGGGGACAGCCTCTATGGCTACACCTTC. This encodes CATGGDSLYGYTF.